These 9 T cell receptor beta chains share one sample of origin, sequenced in a study of T-cell reconstitution after alpha-beta-depleted transplantation in children. Unique molecular identifiers were built into the TCRbeta library. TCRdb fed the PCR reads into MiXCR, producing one record per CDR3 protein. The table records 45,000 to 60,000 distinct CDR3 sequences, 40% to 60% of them present only once. The sequencing used peripheral blood, collected before TCRalphabeta/CD19-depleted stem cell transplant. These receptors originate from a boy less than two years old with SCID, due to receive a stem cell transplant.

The rearrangement uses TRBV5-1 and TRBJ2-3; no reliable D call. The length of the CDR3 is 12 residues. V dropped 3 bases and J dropped 2 bases, with 4 bases sitting between them. Germline CDR1 reads SGHRS; CDR2 reads YFSETQ. The CDR3 nucleotides read TGCGCCAGCAGCTATGACACAGATACGCAGTATTTT. Protein sequence: CASSYDTDTQYF. Drawing the rest from reference TRBV5-1 and TRBJ2-3, the complete variable domain is KAGVTQTPRYLIKTRGQQVTLSCSPISGHRSVSWYQQTPGQGLQFLFEYFSETQRNKGNFPGRFSGRQFSNSRSEMNVSTLELGDSALYLCASSYDTDTQYFGPGTRLTVL.

The chain uses TRBV10-3 and TRBJ1-2; 7 bases align to TRBD1. The CDR3 contains 12 residues. The V gene's germline CDR1 is ENHRY and CDR2 SYGVKD. Losses at the gene ends were 10 bases for V and 6 bases for J; bases not matched to a gene: 8. CDR3 sequence reads: CATEGQSDGYTF. The DNA of the CDR3 is TGTGCCACCGAGGGACAGTCTGATGGCTACACCTTC.

This clonotype was recorded a few times. The chain joins TRBV5-1 to TRBJ2-7; D is possibly TRBD2 (5 bases). V gave up 1 base and J gave up 9 bases, with 14 bases separating them. Germline CDR1 reads SGHRS; CDR2 reads YFSETQ. CDR3 length: 13 residues. Here the CDR3 reads CASSLWAGSRQYF. CDR3 nucleotides: TGCGCCAGCAGCTTGTGGGCGGGCTCAAGGCAGTACTTC.

This sequence joins TRBV7-9 and TRBJ2-6, with 9 positions matching TRBD1. The J call is uncertain, as TRBJ2-7 better fits the DNA end. Looked up from germline, CDR1 is SEHNR and CDR2 is FQNEAQ (reference sequence). The CDR3 is 17 amino acids. The chain's CDR3 is CASSVEGHGTGTYEQYF. The CDR3 bases are TGTGCCAGCAGCGTCGAGGGACACGGGACAGGGACCTACGAGCAGTACTTC.

The chain uses TRBV5-4 and TRBJ2-1, with TRBD2 matching over 15 bases. Looked up from germline, CDR1 is SGHNT and CDR2 is YYREEE (reference sequence). The CDR3 loop spans 15 amino acids. Trimming cost V 2 bases and J 12 bases; bases outside gene matches: 6. CDR3 loop: CASSLPGTSGGTQFF. CDR3 DNA sequence: TGTGCCAGCAGCTTACCAGGGACTAGCGGGGGGACGCAGTTCTTC.

CDR3 in DNA: TGTGCCAGCAGTTCCGGACAGATCCAAGAGACCCAGTACTTC. This codes for CASSSGQIQETQYF. V is TRBV5-5 and J is TRBJ2-5; weak D call: TRBD1 (6 bases). The ends were cut back, 5 bases at V and 1 base at J, with 12 bases in the middle. CDR3 length: 14 residues. CDR1 and CDR2 (germline): SGHKS, YYEKEE (reference sequence).

This chain links TRBV12-3 or TRBV12-4 with TRBJ2-1; no clear D gene. The V end was cut by 4 bases, the J end by 0 bases, with 16 bases between. CDR3 length: 17 residues. Here the CDR3 DNA reads TGTGCCAGCAGTTCCTACCCCCCAGGTTCCTCCTACAATGAGCAGTTCTTC. Amino acid sequence: CASSSYPPGSSYNEQFF.

This clonotype appeared a few times. The chain's CDR3 is CATKVAETAEAFF. CDR3 nucleotides: TGCGCCACCAAGGTGGCGGAGACGGCTGAAGCTTTCTTT. The rearrangement links TRBV5-1 to TRBJ1-1; no reliable D call. The germline V gene has CDR1 SGHRS and CDR2 YFSETQ. This CDR3 spans 13 amino acids. Trimming removed 9 bases from V and 6 bases from J, with 18 bases in between.

J is TRBJ1-1 and V is TRBV4-1; tentatively, D is TRBD1 (6 bases). Germline-derived CDR1 and CDR2 are MGHRA and YSYEKL. Between the trimmed V and J ends, which lost 4 bases and 11 bases, there was a span of 17 bases. This CDR3 has 13 amino acids. The CDR3 protein is CASSRQATLEAFF. The CDR3 DNA reads TGCGCCAGCAGCCGACAGGCCACCCTGGAGGCTTTCTTT.